This entry lists 5 T cell receptor beta chains sequenced from one sample in a study of T cell responses to AZD1222 COVID-19 vaccine. Data came from immunoSEQ multiplex PCR; TCRdb stores just in-frame clones and leaves some out. The table lists around 88,000 clones, 88% of them singletons. Sequenced here: peripheral blood, sampled on day 0 of AZD1222 vaccination. The receptors originated from an adult in good health.

The chain joins TRBV7-3 to TRBJ1-1; D is unclear. The CDR3 extends over 13 amino acids. V was pared by 5 bases and J by 0 bases, with 7 bases between. From germline, CDR1 is SGHTA and CDR2 FQGTGA. Written as DNA, the CDR3 is TGTGCCAGCAGCAGGAACATGAACACTGAAGCTTTCTTT. Its protein product is CASSRNMNTEAFF.

This chain connects TRBV6-1 to TRBJ1-3; D call uncertain. Germline CDR1 MNHNS, CDR2 SASEGT. CDR3 length equals 15 residues. V lost 3 bases and J lost 3, with 12 bases in between. CDR3 amino acids: CASSESGFNGNTIYF. The CDR3 nucleotides are TGTGCCAGCAGTGAGTCGGGTTTCAATGGAAACACCATATATTTT.

The V call is TRBV5-1, the J call TRBJ1-3, with TRBD1 matching over 12 bases. From germline, CDR1 is SGHRS and CDR2 YFSETQ. Losses at the gene ends were 4 bases for V and 4 bases for J; bases not matched to a gene: 6. The CDR3 runs to 16 residues. This chain's CDR3 is CASSPGTGGTGNTIYF. CDR3 coding DNA: TGCGCCAGCAGCCCAGGGACAGGGGGCACCGGAAACACCATATATTTT.

This rearrangement joins TRBV6-2 or TRBV6-3 to TRBJ1-5; 10 bases are a match to TRBD1. The CDR3 length is 14 residues. Germline CDR1 MNHEY, CDR2 SVGEGT. V lost 5 bases and J lost 5; bases outside the gene matches: 3. CDR3 region: CASSQGQGYQPQHF. CDR3 nucleotides: TGTGCCAGCAGTCAGGGACAGGGGTATCAGCCCCAGCATTTT.

The CDR3 DNA is TGTGCCAGCTCACCTCCGGGACAGCCCTACGAGCAGTACTTC. This gives the protein CASSPPGQPYEQYF. The gene calls are TRBV18 and TRBJ2-7, with 7 positions matching TRBD1. The V gene end was trimmed by 3 bases and the J gene end by 2 bases; junction bases not matched to a gene: 4. Germline-derived CDR1 and CDR2 are KGHSH and LQKENI. The CDR3 consists of 14 residues.